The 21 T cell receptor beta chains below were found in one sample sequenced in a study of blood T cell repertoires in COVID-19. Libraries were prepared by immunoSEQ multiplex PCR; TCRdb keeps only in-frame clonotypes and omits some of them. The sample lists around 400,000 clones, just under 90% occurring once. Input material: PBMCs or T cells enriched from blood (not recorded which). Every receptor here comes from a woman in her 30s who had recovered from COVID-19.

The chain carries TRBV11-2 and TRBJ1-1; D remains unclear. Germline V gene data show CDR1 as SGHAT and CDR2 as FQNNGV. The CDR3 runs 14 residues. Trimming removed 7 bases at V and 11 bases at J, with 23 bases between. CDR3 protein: CASTPAPGPLGAFF. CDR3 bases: TGTGCCAGCACTCCAGCCCCTGGGCCGCTCGGCGCTTTCTTT.

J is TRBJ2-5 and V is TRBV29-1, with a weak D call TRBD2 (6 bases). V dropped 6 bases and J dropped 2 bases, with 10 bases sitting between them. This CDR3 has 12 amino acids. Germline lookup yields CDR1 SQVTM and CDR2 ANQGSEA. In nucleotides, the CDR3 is TGCAGCGTCAATGCGGGGCAAGAGACCCAGTACTTC. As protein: CSVNAGQETQYF.

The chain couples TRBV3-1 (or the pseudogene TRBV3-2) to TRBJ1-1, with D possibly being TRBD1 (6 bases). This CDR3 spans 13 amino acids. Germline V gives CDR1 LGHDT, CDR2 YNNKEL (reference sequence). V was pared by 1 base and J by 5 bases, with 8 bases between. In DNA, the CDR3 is TGTGCCAGCAGCCAAGGACAGGCGACTGAAGCTTTCTTT. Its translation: CASSQGQATEAFF.

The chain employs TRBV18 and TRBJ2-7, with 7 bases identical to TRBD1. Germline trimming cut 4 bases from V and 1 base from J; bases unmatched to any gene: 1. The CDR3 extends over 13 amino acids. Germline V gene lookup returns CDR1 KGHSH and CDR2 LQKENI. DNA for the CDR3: TGTGCCAGCTCACGGGGACAGTCCTACGAGCAGTACTTC. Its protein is CASSRGQSYEQYF.

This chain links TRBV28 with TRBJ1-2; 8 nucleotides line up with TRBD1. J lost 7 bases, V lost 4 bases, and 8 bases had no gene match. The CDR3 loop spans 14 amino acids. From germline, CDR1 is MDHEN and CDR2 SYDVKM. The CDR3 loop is CASSSHRGWVGYTF. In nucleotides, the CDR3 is TGTGCCAGCAGTTCGCACAGGGGGTGGGTTGGCTACACCTTC.

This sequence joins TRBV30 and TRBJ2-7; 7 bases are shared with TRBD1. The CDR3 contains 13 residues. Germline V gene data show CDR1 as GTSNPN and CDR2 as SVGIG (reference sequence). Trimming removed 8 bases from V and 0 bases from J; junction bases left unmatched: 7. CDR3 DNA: TGTGCCAGCGACAGGGACGGCTCCTACGAGCAGTACTTC. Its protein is CASDRDGSYEQYF.

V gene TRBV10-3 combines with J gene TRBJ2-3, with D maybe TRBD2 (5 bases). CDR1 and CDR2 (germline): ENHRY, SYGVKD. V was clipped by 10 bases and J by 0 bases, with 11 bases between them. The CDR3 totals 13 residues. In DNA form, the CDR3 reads TGTGCCACTGGACTGGTGAGCACAGATACGCAGTATTTT. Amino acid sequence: CATGLVSTDTQYF.

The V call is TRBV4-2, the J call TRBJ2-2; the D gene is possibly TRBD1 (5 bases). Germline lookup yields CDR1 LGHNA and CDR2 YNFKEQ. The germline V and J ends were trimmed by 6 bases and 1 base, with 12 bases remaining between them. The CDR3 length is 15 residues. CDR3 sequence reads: CASSSDRENTGELFF. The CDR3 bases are TGTGCCAGCAGTTCAGACAGAGAGAACACCGGGGAGCTGTTTTTT.

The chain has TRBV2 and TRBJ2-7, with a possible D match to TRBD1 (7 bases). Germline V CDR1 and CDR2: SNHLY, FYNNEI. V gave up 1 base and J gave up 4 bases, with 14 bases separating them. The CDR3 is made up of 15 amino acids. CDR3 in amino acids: CASSEGRGEIYEQYF. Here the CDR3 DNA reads TGTGCCAGCAGTGAAGGCAGGGGGGAGATTTACGAGCAGTACTTC.

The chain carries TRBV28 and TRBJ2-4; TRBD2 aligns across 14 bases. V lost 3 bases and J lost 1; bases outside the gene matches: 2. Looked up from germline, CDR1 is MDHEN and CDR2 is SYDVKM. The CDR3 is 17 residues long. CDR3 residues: CASSFWTSGRAKNIQYF. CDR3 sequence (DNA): TGTGCCAGCAGTTTCTGGACTAGCGGGAGGGCCAAAAACATTCAGTACTTC.

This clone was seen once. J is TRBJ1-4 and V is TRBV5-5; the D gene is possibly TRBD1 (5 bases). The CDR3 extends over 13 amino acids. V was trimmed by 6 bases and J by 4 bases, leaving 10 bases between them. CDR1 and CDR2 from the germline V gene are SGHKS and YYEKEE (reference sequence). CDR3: CASNTGGNEKLFF. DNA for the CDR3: TGTGCCAGCAACACGGGGGGTAATGAAAAACTGTTTTTT.

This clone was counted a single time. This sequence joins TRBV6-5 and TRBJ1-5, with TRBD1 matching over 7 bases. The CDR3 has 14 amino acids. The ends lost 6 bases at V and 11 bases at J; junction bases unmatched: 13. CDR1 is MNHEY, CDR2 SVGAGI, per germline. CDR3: CASSKGQSFRSQHF. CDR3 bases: TGTGCCAGCAGCAAGGGACAGTCCTTCCGGTCCCAGCATTTT.

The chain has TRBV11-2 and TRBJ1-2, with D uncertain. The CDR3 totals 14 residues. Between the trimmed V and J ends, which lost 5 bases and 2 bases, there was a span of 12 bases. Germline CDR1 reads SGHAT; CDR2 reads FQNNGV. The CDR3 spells CASSPSTVNYGYTF. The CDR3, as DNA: TGTGCCAGCAGCCCCTCAACGGTGAACTATGGCTACACCTTC.

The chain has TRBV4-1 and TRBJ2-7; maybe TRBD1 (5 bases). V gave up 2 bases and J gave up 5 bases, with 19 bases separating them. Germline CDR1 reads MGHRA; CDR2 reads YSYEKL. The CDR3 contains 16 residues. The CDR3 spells CASSQPTGEGADEQYF. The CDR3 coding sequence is TGCGCCAGCAGCCAACCCACCGGAGAAGGGGCGGACGAGCAGTACTTC.

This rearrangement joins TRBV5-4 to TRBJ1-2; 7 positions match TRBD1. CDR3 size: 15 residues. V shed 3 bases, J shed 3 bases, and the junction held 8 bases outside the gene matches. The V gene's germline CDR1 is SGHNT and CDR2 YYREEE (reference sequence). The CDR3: CASSWVGGADYGYTF. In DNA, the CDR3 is TGTGCCAGCAGCTGGGTAGGGGGCGCAGACTATGGCTACACCTTC.

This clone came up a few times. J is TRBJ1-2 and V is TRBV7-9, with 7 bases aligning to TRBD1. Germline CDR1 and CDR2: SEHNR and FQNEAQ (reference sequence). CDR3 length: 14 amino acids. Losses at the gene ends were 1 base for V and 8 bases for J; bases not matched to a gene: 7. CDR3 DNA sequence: TGTGCCAGCAGCTTAGACAGGGGAGAAATCGGCTACACCTTC. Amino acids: CASSLDRGEIGYTF.

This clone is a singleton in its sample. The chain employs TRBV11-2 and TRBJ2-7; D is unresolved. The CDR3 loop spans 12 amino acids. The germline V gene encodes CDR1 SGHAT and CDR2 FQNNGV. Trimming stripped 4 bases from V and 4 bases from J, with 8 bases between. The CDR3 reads CASSSFYYEQYF. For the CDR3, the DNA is TGTGCCAGCAGCTCCTTTTATTACGAGCAGTACTTC.

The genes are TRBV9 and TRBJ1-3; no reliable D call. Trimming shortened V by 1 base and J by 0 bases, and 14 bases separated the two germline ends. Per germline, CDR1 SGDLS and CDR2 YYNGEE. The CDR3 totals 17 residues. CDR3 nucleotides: TGTGCCAGCAGCGTACTAGATGAGAGGTCCTCTGGAAACACCATATATTTT. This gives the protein CASSVLDERSSGNTIYF.

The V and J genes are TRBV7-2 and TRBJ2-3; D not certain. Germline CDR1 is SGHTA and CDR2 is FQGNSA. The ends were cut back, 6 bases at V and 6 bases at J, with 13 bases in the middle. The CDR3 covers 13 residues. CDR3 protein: CASSSAPGDTQYF. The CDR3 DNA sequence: TGTGCCAGCAGTTCAGCACCCGGGGATACGCAGTATTTT.

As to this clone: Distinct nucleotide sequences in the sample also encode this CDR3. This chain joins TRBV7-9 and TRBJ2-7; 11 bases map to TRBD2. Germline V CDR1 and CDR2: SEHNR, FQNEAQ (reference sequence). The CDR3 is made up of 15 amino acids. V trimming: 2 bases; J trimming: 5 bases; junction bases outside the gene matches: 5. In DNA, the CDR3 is TGTGCCAGCAGCTTATTAGCGGGAGGGCCCGACGAGCAGTACTTC. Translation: CASSLLAGGPDEQYF.

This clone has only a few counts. The DNA of the CDR3 is TGCGCCAGCAGCTTGGGAGGACAGGGGGCGGTTCTCGGCTATGGCTACACCTTC. Its protein is CASSLGGQGAVLGYGYTF. This chain links TRBV5-1 with TRBJ1-2, with 11 bases lining up with TRBD1. Germline assignment: CDR1 SGHRS and CDR2 YFSETQ. This CDR3 region has 18 residues. The V gene end was trimmed by 0 bases and the J gene end by 4 bases; junction bases not matched to a gene: 11.